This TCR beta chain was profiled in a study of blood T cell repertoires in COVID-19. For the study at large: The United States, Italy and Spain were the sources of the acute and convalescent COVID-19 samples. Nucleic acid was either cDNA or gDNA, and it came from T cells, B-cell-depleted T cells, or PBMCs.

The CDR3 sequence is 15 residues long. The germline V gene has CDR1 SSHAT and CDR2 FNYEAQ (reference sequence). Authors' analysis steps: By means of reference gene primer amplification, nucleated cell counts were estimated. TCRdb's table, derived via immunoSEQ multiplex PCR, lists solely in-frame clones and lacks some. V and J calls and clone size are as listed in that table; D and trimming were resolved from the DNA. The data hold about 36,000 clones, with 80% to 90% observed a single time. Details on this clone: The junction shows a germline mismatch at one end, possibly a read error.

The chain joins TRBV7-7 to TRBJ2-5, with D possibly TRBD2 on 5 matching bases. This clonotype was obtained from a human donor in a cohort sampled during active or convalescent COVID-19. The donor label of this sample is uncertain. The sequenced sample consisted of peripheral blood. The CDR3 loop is CASSLGSPLGETQYF. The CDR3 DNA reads TGTGCTAGCAGCTTAGGGAGCCCCCTGGGAGAGACCCAGTACTTC.